These T cell receptor beta chains were read from a single sample in a study of shared clonotypes between healthy human individuals. TCRdb's table, derived via immunoSEQ multiplex PCR, lists solely in-frame clones and lacks some. Altogether some 1 million clones are present, roughly 70% being singletons, with the ten largest covering about 1.5%. Input material: memory CD4+ T cells sorted from blood. The source of these receptors is a man aged 18 to 29 in good health. CDR3s include the opening cysteine and the closing phenylalanine or tryptophan. D genes are given only for firm matches. Clone size is not always given. Where it is, it says once, few, many or a class for expanded clones.

j_call v_call d_call clone_size cdr3_aa cdr3_nt
TRBJ2-2 TRBV2 NA NA CASSWDRGTGELFF TGTGCCAGCAGTTGGGACCGGGGGACCGGGGAGCTGTTTTTT
TRBJ2-3 TRBV7-2 TRBD2 NA CASTGAGATSTDTQYF TGTGCCAGCACCGGGGCGGGAGCAACTAGCACAGATACGCAGTATTTT
TRBJ1-1 TRBV5-1 NA NA CASSLEGGGRTEAFF TGCGCCAGCAGCTTGGAGGGCGGAGGGCGGACTGAAGCTTTCTTT
TRBJ2-3 TRBV5-1 NA NA CASSAQGTDTQYF TGCGCCAGCAGCGCACAGGGTACAGATACGCAGTATTTT
TRBJ2-3 TRBV27 TRBD1 once CARPGTGYDTQYF TGTGCCCGTCCCGGGACAGGGTACGATACGCAGTATTTT
TRBJ1-1 TRBV7-2 NA NA CASSFVSGPNTEAFF TGTGCCAGCAGCTTCGTGTCGGGCCCGAACACTGAAGCTTTCTTT
TRBJ1-1 TRBV19 TRBD1 NA CASSHRGDRAGNTEAFF TGTGCCAGTAGTCACAGGGGAGATCGGGCCGGGAACACTGAAGCTTTCTTT
TRBJ2-1 TRBV25-1 NA NA CASIRDSGKNEQFF TGTGCCAGCATCAGAGACTCGGGGAAAAATGAGCAGTTCTTC
TRBJ2-1 TRBV19 TRBD2 NA CASIGAGGRGNEQFF TGTGCCAGTATCGGCGCGGGCGGGAGGGGGAATGAGCAGTTCTTC
TRBJ2-6 TRBV7-3 NA NA CASSRGGSGANVLTF TGTGCCAGCAGCCGAGGGGGTTCTGGGGCCAACGTCCTGACTTTC
TRBJ2-1 TRBV12-1 NA NA CASSGTGLDEQFF TGTGCCAGCAGCGGGACAGGACTCGATGAGCAGTTCTTC
TRBJ1-2 TRBV5-1 NA NA CASSANSGEGGYTF TGCGCCAGCAGCGCGAACTCAGGGGAGGGTGGCTACACCTTC
TRBJ2-5 TRBV7-2 TRBD2 NA CASSSSGRYQETQYF TGTGCCAGCAGCTCAAGCGGGAGGTACCAAGAGACCCAGTACTTC
TRBJ1-2 TRBV5-3 NA NA CARSRLQGRIFGYTF TGTGCCAGAAGCCGGTTACAGGGAAGGATATTTGGCTACACCTTC
TRBJ1-1 TRBV19 TRBD1 many CASSPPGRGPTEAFF TGTGCCAGTAGTCCGCCGGGCAGGGGGCCAACTGAAGCTTTCTTT
TRBJ2-7 TRBV27 NA few CASSPRDSSYEQYF TGTGCCAGCAGTCCTCGGGACTCCTCCTACGAGCAGTACTTC